These 20 T cell receptor beta chains came from one sample sequenced in a study of blood T cell repertoires in COVID-19. The method was immunoSEQ multiplex PCR; TCRdb's version includes in-frame clones alone and lacks a portion of them. The table has 350,000 to 400,000 clones, approximately 89% seen once. The sequencing sample was made of PBMCs or T cells enriched from blood (not recorded which). Receptor source: a woman between 40 and 55 years old who had been exposed to COVID-19.

The V gene is TRBV6-6, the J gene TRBJ1-3; weak D call: TRBD1 (6 bases). The CDR3 extends over 13 amino acids. The germline V gene encodes CDR1 MNHNY and CDR2 SVGAGI (reference sequence). Trimming stripped 5 bases from V and 9 bases from J, with 14 bases between. CDR3 sequence reads: CASSPGQGGTIYF. The CDR3 nucleotides are TGTGCCAGCAGTCCGGGACAAGGAGGCACCATATATTTT.

This chain joins TRBV19 and TRBJ2-6; 9 nucleotides agree with TRBD1. Trimming cost V 4 bases and J 0 bases; bases outside gene matches: 4. The CDR3 is 17 amino acids. Germline CDR1 reads LNHDA; CDR2 reads SQIVND (reference sequence). For the CDR3, the DNA is TGTGCCAGTAGTAGGGGGACAGGGCGCTCTGGGGCCAACGTCCTGACTTTC. It translates to CASSRGTGRSGANVLTF. The full variable domain, completed using reference TRBV19 and TRBJ2-6, is DGGITQSPKYLFRKEGQNVTLSCEQNLNHDAMYWYRQDPGQGLRLIYYSQIVNDFQKGDIAEGYSVSREKKESFPLTVTSAQKNPTAFYLCASSRGTGRSGANVLTFGAGSRLTVL.

The CDR3 sequence is CASMITGSYGYTF. CDR3 nucleotides: TGTGCCAGCATGATAACAGGGTCGTATGGCTACACCTTC. The chain carries TRBV2 and TRBJ1-2; perhaps TRBD1 as D (6 bases). The CDR3 consists of 13 residues. V lost 7 bases and J 5 bases, leaving 14 bases between the germline ends. Germline V gene sequence: CDR1 SNHLY, CDR2 FYNNEI.

The rearrangement links TRBV29-1 to TRBJ2-3; 10 bases are a match to TRBD2. The length of the CDR3 is 14 residues. Germline CDR1 is SQVTM and CDR2 is ANQGSEA. V gave up 5 bases and J gave up 4 bases; unmatched junction bases: 6. The CDR3: CSVKQRGGPDTQYF. The CDR3 DNA reads TGCAGCGTTAAACAGCGGGGGGGCCCAGATACGCAGTATTTT.

The chain recombines TRBV5-4 with TRBJ1-2; TRBD1 matches 8 bases. Germline V gene data show CDR1 as SGHNT and CDR2 as YYREEE (reference sequence). After removal of 4 bases from V and 4 bases from J, the junction contained 6 bases not matched to a gene. This CDR3 contains 14 residues. CDR3 nucleotides: TGTGCCAGCAGCCCCCCGGGACAGGCCTATGGCTACACCTTC. It yields the protein CASSPPGQAYGYTF. The full variable domain, completed using reference TRBV5-4 and TRBJ1-2, is ETGVTQSPTHLIKTRGQQVTLRCSSQSGHNTVSWYQQALGQGPQFIFQYYREEENGRGNFPPRFSGLQFPNYSSELNVNALELDDSALYLCASSPPGQAYGYTFGSGTRLTVV.

J is TRBJ1-3 and V is TRBV6-1, with 8 bases aligning to TRBD1. Germline CDR1 is MNHNS and CDR2 is SASEGT. J gave up 0 bases and V 4 bases, and 5 bases lay outside the gene matches. The CDR3 contains 16 residues. CDR3 in amino acids: CASSVSTGGSGNTIYF. DNA for the CDR3: TGTGCCAGCAGTGTTTCCACAGGGGGCTCTGGAAACACCATATATTTT.

The chain joins TRBV7-2 to TRBJ2-3; 8 nucleotides line up with TRBD1. The CDR3 loop spans 17 amino acids. Germline assignment: CDR1 SGHTA and CDR2 FQGNSA. V dropped 2 bases and J dropped 0; count of bases not matched to a gene: 7. The CDR3 here is CASSLWGQDISTDTQYF. The CDR3 region has the DNA TGTGCCAGCAGCTTATGGGGACAGGATATCAGCACAGATACGCAGTATTTT.

The chain links TRBV12-3 or TRBV12-4 to TRBJ2-7, with 9 bases aligning to TRBD1. The CDR3 is 13 amino acids. After removal of 3 bases from V and 7 bases from J, the junction contained 4 bases not matched to a gene. CDR3 DNA sequence: TGTGCCAGCAGTTTGCGGACAGGGGTAGAGCAGTACTTC. It translates to CASSLRTGVEQYF.

The V gene is TRBV7-2, the J gene TRBJ1-5; 9 positions match TRBD1. The germline CDR1 and CDR2 sequences are SGHTA and FQGNSA. Trimming removed 5 bases from V and 4 bases from J; junction bases left unmatched: 6. The CDR3 is made up of 15 amino acids. DNA for the CDR3: TGTGCCAGCAGCCGTGACGGGACAGGGAATCAGCCCCAGCATTTT. Translating it yields CASSRDGTGNQPQHF.

The chain employs TRBV7-3 and TRBJ2-5; perhaps TRBD2 as D (6 bases). The CDR3 covers 14 residues. Germline-derived CDR1 and CDR2 are SGHTA and FQGTGA. The V gene lost 2 bases and the J gene lost 5 bases, with 12 bases spanning the gap. For the CDR3, the DNA is TGTGCCAGCAGCTTAGCAGGTCGGGGGGAGACCCAGTACTTC. Encoded protein: CASSLAGRGETQYF. The complete variable domain, with remaining parts taken from reference TRBV7-3 and TRBJ2-5, reads GAGVSQTPSNKVTEKGKYVELRCDPISGHTALYWYRQSLGQGPEFLIYFQGTGAADDSGLPNDRFFAVRPEGSVSTLKIQRTERGDSAVYLCASSLAGRGETQYFGPGTRLLVL.

This rearrangement joins TRBV24-1 to TRBJ2-1, with TRBD2 matching 9 bases. The CDR3 loop spans 14 amino acids. With 9 bases clipped from V and 8 bases from J, the junction kept 10 bases outside the gene matches. Per germline, CDR1 KGHDR and CDR2 SFDVKD. CDR3 protein: CATQPGTSRDEQFF. The CDR3, as DNA: TGTGCCACCCAGCCCGGGACTAGCAGGGATGAGCAGTTCTTC.

The chain's CDR3 is CASSIQAPDTQYF. The CDR3 DNA reads as TGTGCCAGTAGTATACAAGCCCCAGATACGCAGTATTTT. This chain joins TRBV19 and TRBJ2-3; D is unresolved. Germline lookup yields CDR1 LNHDA and CDR2 SQIVND (reference sequence). Trimming removed 2 bases at V and 4 bases at J, with 7 bases between. The CDR3 runs to 13 residues.

This clone came up once. The chain has TRBV27 and TRBJ1-5; 12 nucleotides match TRBD1. V shed 6 bases, J shed 4 bases, and the junction held 10 bases outside the gene matches. The CDR3 is made up of 17 amino acids. The germline gives CDR1 MNHEY, CDR2 SMNVEV (reference sequence). The CDR3 coding sequence is TGTGCCAGCAGCCCGGGACAGGGGGCGTTGGGTAATCAGCCCCAGCATTTT. It codes for CASSPGQGALGNQPQHF.

The chain recombines TRBV2 with TRBJ2-3, with D perhaps TRBD1 (6 bases). CDR1 is SNHLY, CDR2 FYNNEI, per germline. With 4 bases removed from V and 1 base from J, the gap between germline ends came to 15 bases. The CDR3 runs to 16 residues. Here the CDR3 reads CASSGGQRIRTDTQYF. As DNA, the CDR3 is TGTGCCAGCAGTGGTGGACAGAGGATCCGCACAGATACGCAGTATTTT.

The chain links TRBV6-5 to TRBJ2-7, with TRBD1 matching 8 bases. The germline CDR1 and CDR2 sequences are MNHEY and SVGAGI. The CDR3 totals 13 residues. J gave up 5 bases and V 10 bases, and 10 bases lay outside the gene matches. CDR3 sequence: CATLRTGPHEQYF. CDR3 in DNA: TGTGCCACCTTGAGGACAGGGCCCCACGAGCAGTACTTC.

By proportion, this clone is medium-sized. The chain uses TRBV6-5 and TRBJ1-2; D unclear. Germline V gene sequence: CDR1 MNHEY, CDR2 SVGAGI. The V end was cut by 3 bases, the J end by 2 bases, with 7 bases between. This CDR3 has 13 residues. The CDR3 spells CASSYAANYGYTF. The DNA of the CDR3 is TGTGCCAGCAGTTATGCGGCCAACTATGGCTACACCTTC.

This chain links TRBV24-1 with TRBJ1-2; a weak D match, TRBD1 (5 bases). V dropped 3 bases and J dropped 0 bases, with 7 bases sitting between them. Germline V CDR1 and CDR2: KGHDR, SFDVKD. This CDR3 has 14 amino acids. CDR3 sequence reads: CATSDPGTNYGYTF. For the CDR3, the DNA is TGTGCCACCAGTGATCCAGGGACTAACTATGGCTACACCTTC.

The V call is TRBV15, the J call TRBJ1-2, with D possibly being TRBD1 (6 bases). Per germline, CDR1 LNHNV and CDR2 YYDKDF (reference sequence). There are 15 residues in the CDR3. V gave up 3 bases and J gave up 4 bases, with 15 bases separating them. CDR3 sequence reads: CATSRGTGTLYGYTF. In DNA, the CDR3 is TGTGCCACCAGCAGGGGAACCGGGACACTCTATGGCTACACCTTC.

This rearrangement joins TRBV12-3 or TRBV12-4 to TRBJ1-3; TRBD1 might be the D (6 bases). V lost 3 bases and J lost 7, with 10 bases in between. The CDR3 has 13 residues. CDR3: CASSLTGFNTIYF. The CDR3 DNA is TGTGCCAGCAGTTTGACAGGATTTAACACCATATATTTT.

The chain joins TRBV30 to TRBJ1-1; possible D gene TRBD1, 6 bases. The CDR3 sequence is 15 residues long. CDR1 is GTSNPN, CDR2 SVGIG, per germline (reference sequence). V lost 2 bases and J lost 2, with 15 bases in between. As DNA, the CDR3 is TGTGCCTGGAGTTGGGGAACAGGGATTAACACTGAAGCTTTCTTT. Translated, it gives CAWSWGTGINTEAFF.